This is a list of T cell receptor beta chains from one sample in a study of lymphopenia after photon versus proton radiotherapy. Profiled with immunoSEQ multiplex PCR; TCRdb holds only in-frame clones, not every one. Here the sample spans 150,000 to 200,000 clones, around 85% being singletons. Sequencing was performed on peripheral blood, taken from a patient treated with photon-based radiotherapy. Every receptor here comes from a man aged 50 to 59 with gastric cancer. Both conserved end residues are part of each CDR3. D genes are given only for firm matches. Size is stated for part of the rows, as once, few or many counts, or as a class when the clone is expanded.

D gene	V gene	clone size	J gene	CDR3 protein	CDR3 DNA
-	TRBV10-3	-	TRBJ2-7	CAIRPQTTYEQYF	TGTGCCATCAGGCCCCAGACTACCTACGAGCAGTACTTC
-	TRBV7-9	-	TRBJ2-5	CASSLLGGKQETQYF	TGTGCCAGCAGCTTATTAGGTGGGAAACAAGAGACCCAGTACTTC
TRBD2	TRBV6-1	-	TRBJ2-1	CASSERWTSGRTQFF	TGTGCCAGCAGTGAACGCTGGACTAGCGGGAGGACACAGTTCTTC
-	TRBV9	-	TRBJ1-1	CASSGQIMNTEAFF	TGTGCCAGCAGCGGACAAATAATGAACACTGAAGCTTTCTTT
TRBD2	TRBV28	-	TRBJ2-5	CGSGRGETQYF	TGTGGGAGCGGGAGAGGGGAGACCCAGTACTTC
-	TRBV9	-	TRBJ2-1	CASSVSLAFNEQFF	TGTGCCAGCAGCGTATCGCTAGCGTTCAATGAGCAGTTCTTC
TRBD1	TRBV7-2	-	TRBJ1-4	CASSASGTGAEKLFF	TGTGCCAGCAGCGCCTCCGGGACAGGTGCTGAAAAACTGTTTTTT
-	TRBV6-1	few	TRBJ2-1	CASSESRVQQFF	TGTGCCAGCAGTGAATCTAGGGTTCAGCAGTTCTTC
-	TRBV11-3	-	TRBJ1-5	CASSLDFGETQHF	TGTGCCAGCAGCTTAGATTTTGGGGAAACCCAGCATTTT
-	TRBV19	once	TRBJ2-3	CASKRSSVPADTQYF	TGTGCCAGTAAACGGTCTAGCGTCCCCGCAGATACGCAGTATTTT
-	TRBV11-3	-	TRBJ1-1	CASSLQGSNTEAFF	TGTGCCAGCAGCTTACAGGGTTCCAACACTGAAGCTTTCTTT
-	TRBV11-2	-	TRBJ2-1	CASSLDGFLDEQFF	TGTGCCAGCAGCTTAGATGGGTTTTTGGATGAGCAGTTCTTC
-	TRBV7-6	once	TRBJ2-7	CASSLGTGYAYEQYF	TGTGCCAGCAGCTTAGGAACAGGCTATGCCTACGAGCAGTACTTC
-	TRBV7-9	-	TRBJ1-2	CASSTTLPNYGYTF	TGTGCCAGCAGCACCACGCTCCCTAACTATGGCTACACCTTC
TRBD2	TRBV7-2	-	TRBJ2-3	CASSLAGAGAPTDTQYF	TGTGCCAGCAGCTTAGCGGGAGCGGGAGCCCCCACAGATACGCAGTATTTT
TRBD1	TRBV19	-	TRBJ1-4	CASSITGGNEKLFF	TGTGCCAGTAGTATCACAGGGGGGAATGAAAAACTGTTTTTT
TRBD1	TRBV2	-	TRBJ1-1	CASRPGQGYTEAFF	TGTGCCAGCAGGCCGGGACAGGGGTACACTGAAGCTTTCTTT
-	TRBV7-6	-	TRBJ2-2	CASSLGAGAGELFF	TGTGCCAGCAGCTTGGGGGCAGGGGCCGGGGAGCTGTTTTTT
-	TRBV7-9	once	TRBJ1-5	CASSLGRGGDNQPQHF	TGTGCCAGCAGCTTAGGCCGGGGAGGGGACAATCAGCCCCAGCATTTT
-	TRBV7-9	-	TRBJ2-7	CATRMAGSNYEQYF	TGTGCCACAAGAATGGCGGGGAGTAACTACGAGCAGTACTTC
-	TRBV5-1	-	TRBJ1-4	CASSSGLAGTNEKLFF	TGCGCCAGCAGCTCAGGTTTGGCGGGTACTAATGAAAAACTGTTTTTT
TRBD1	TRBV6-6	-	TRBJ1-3	CASRLDRVSGNTIYF	TGTGCCAGCAGACTCGACAGGGTCTCTGGAAACACCATATATTTT
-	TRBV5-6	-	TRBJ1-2	CASSPERGRYGYTF	TGTGCCAGCAGCCCGGAGCGGGGGCGCTATGGCTACACCTTC
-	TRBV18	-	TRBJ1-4	CASSPPPQDDEKLFF	TGTGCCAGCTCACCACCCCCGCAGGACGATGAAAAACTGTTTTTT
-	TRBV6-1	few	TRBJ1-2	CATTVSRSYGYTF	TGTGCCACCACTGTGAGCAGGAGTTATGGCTACACCTTC
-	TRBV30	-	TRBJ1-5	CAWSQTGYSNQPQHF	TGTGCCTGGAGCCAGACAGGATATAGCAATCAGCCCCAGCATTTT
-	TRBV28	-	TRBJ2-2	CASSLVRGTGELFF	TGTGCCAGCAGTTTGGTCAGGGGCACCGGGGAGCTGTTTTTT
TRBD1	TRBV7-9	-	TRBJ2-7	CASRADRGRDEQYF	TGTGCCAGCAGGGCGGACAGGGGGCGAGACGAGCAGTACTTC
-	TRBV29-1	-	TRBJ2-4	CSVYGGTEIQYF	TGCAGCGTTTATGGGGGAACAGAGATTCAGTACTTC
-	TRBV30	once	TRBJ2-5	CAYTGISGRETQYF	TGTGCCTACACAGGGATCTCTGGGAGGGAGACCCAGTACTTC
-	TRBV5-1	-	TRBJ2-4	CASSGGALDKNIQYF	TGCGCCAGCAGCGGAGGGGCTTTGGACAAAAACATTCAGTACTTC
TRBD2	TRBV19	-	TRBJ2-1	CASRLATSGEYEQFF	TGTGCCAGTAGGTTAGCGACTAGCGGGGAGTATGAGCAGTTCTTC
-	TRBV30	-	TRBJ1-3	CAWRHGEVDENTIYF	TGTGCCTGGCGCCACGGGGAGGTGGATGAAAACACCATATATTTT
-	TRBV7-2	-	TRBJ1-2	CASSLQGGVVDYTF	TGTGCCAGCAGCTTACAGGGAGGAGTCGTGGACTACACCTTC
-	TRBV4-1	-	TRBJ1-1	CASSHLGREAMNTEAFF	TGCGCCAGCAGCCACCTAGGACGGGAGGCAATGAACACTGAAGCTTTCTTT
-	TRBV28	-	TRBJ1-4	CASSSSLEKLFF	TGTGCCAGCAGCTCATCCCTTGAAAAACTGTTTTTT
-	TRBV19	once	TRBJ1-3	CASSSGAGNTIYF	TGTGCCAGTAGCTCCGGGGCTGGAAACACCATATATTTT